The sample holds a few counts of the clone carrying this TCR beta chain. Its specificity is not known. Constant-segment primers were used for 5'RACE, and the resulting TCR alpha and TCR beta cDNA libraries carried sample barcodes and UMIs. TCRdb independently ran MiXCR on the 5' RACE reads; one entry per CDR3 protein. Altogether just over 400,000 distinct CDR3 sequences are present, about 22% being singletons, with the ten largest covering around 13%. This sample is part of a study of T-cell memory formation after mild COVID-19. For the study at large: TCR clusters mostly belonged to single donors. Overall study results and limits: Shrinking CD4+ clones resided mostly in CM and EM, and CD8+ ones in EMRA. The finding that pre-infection memory included some responding clones suggested that cross-reactive memory joined.

The germline V gene has CDR1 SQVTM and CDR2 ANQGSEA. There are 13 residues in the CDR3. V was pared by 6 bases and J by 1 base, with 13 bases between. The clonotype was recovered from an adult woman who had mild COVID-19 (a few samples of this study predate the infection). Cell type and time point are not known. The sequencing sample was made of PBMCs or a T cell subset sorted from them (not recorded which). The chain recombines TRBV29-1 with TRBJ2-7; tentative D call: TRBD1 (6 bases). Here the CDR3 reads CSVYTGSSYEQYF. CDR3 bases: TGCAGCGTATATACAGGGTCATCCTACGAGCAGTACTTC.